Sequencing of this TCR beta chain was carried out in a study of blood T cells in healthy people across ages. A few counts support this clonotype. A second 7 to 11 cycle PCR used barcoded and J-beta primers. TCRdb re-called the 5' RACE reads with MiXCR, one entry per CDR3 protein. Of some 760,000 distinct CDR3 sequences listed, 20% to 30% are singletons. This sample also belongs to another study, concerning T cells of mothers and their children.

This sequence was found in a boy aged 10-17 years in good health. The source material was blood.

The CDR3 DNA reads as TGTGCCAGCAGCTTAGTGGGTCCGGGGACGACTAATGAAAAACTGTTTTTT. Translation: CASSLVGPGTTNEKLFF. The chain has TRBV7-2 and TRBJ1-4, with D tentatively TRBD1 (5 bases). In germline, CDR1 is SGHTA, CDR2 FQGNSA. The CDR3 is made up of 17 amino acids. The V gene lost 1 base and the J gene lost 2 bases, with 14 bases spanning the gap.